The clone carrying this T cell receptor beta chain was seen repeatedly, ten times or more. What it recognizes is unknown. The data were taken from a study of identical twins. Overall study findings and caveats: Fewer insertions were carried by abundant cord blood beta clonotypes, but none was seen in memory repertoires.

This CDR3 is 17 amino acids long. CDR1 is LNHNV, CDR2 YYDKDF, per germline (reference sequence). V lost 0 bases and J 0 bases, leaving 14 bases between the germline ends. TCRdb re-called the 5' RACE reads through MiXCR, storing one row per CDR3 protein. The data show nearly 250,000 distinct CDR3 sequences, 5.5% to 8% seen once. The same data also went into a second study, on yellow fever vaccine responses in identical twins.

The sequenced sample consisted of memory (CD45RO+) T cells sorted from blood. The rearrangement uses TRBV15 and TRBJ1-1; no reliable D call. The sequence was collected from a young woman in good health. CDR3 sequence: CATSRDRPSLMNTEAFF. DNA for the CDR3: TGTGCCACCAGCAGAGATAGGCCCAGCCTCATGAACACTGAAGCTTTCTTT.